The source of this T cell receptor beta chain is a study of cytomegalovirus exposure and HLA in healthy donors. General observations from the study: Analysis performed later showed TCR beta chains linked to HLA being more clonally expanded than equally common others.

A remark on this clone: Its antigen is still unknown.

CDR1 SGHVS and CDR2 FQNEAQ come from the germline V gene. J lost 4 bases, V lost 4 bases, and 4 bases had no gene match. The CDR3 is 15 residues long. The PCR used 60 Vbeta and 13 Jbeta primers. Clones were sequenced by immunoSEQ multiplex PCR, and TCRdb holds only the in-frame ones, with some missing. The sample has hundreds of thousands of clones; around 80% are singletons. Sequencing input: PBMCs. The TCR comes from a boy aged 5-17 years in good health and CMV-seronegative. This chain links TRBV7-8 with TRBJ2-1; TRBD2 matches at 10 bases. CDR3: CASSSRTSGYNEQFF. The DNA for the CDR3 is TGTGCCAGCAGCTCCAGGACTAGCGGTTACAATGAGCAGTTCTTC.